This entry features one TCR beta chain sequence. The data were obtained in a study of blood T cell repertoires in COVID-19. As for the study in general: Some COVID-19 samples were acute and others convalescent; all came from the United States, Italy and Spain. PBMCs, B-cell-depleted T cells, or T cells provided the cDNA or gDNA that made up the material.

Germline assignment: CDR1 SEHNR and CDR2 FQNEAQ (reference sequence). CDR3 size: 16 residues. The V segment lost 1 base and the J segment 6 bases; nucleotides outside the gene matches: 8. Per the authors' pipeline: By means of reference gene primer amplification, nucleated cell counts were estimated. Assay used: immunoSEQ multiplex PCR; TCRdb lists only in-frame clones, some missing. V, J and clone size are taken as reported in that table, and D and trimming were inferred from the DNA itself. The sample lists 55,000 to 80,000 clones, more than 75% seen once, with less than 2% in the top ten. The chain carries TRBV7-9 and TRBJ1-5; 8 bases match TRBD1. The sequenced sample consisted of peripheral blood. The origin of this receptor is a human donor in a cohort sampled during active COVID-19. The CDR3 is CASSLGTGSRGQPQHF. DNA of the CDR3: TGTGCCAGCAGCTTAGGGACAGGGTCGAGGGGTCAGCCCCAGCATTTT.